The 29 T cell receptor beta chains below were found in one sample sequenced in a study of cytomegalovirus exposure and HLA in healthy donors. Both 60 Vbeta primers and 13 Jbeta primers went into the PCR. Some clones are missing from TCRdb's copy, which holds only in-frame ones; the method was immunoSEQ multiplex PCR. The sample includes 40,000 to 55,000 clones, 72% of them seen just once. The sample taken for sequencing was PBMCs. Receptor source: a man younger than 40 in good health and CMV-seronegative.

Note on this clone: No conserved phenylalanine or tryptophan is present at the end of the CDR3, so a read error is the likely explanation. The chain uses TRBV5-1 and TRBJ2-3, with unresolved D. The germline V gene has CDR1 SGHRS and CDR2 YFSETQ. CDR3 size: 14 residues. V was shortened by 5 bases and J by 1 base, with 11 bases between the two germline ends. CDR3 nucleotide sequence: TGCGCCAGCAGTTTCCGGATGGGCACAGATACGCAGTATGTT. Translation: CASSFRMGTDTQYV.

This clone was seen just once. The genes are TRBV5-4 and TRBJ1-1, with D possibly matching TRBD1 (5 bases). The V end lost 0 bases, the J end lost 2 bases, and 11 bases lay between the germline ends. The CDR3 runs 15 residues. CDR1 is SGHNT and CDR2 is YYREEE in the germline V gene (reference sequence). This chain's CDR3 is CASSLVSGQNTEAFF. CDR3 DNA sequence: TGTGCCAGCAGCTTGGTGTCAGGGCAAAACACTGAAGCTTTCTTT.

The J gene is TRBJ2-5, the V gene TRBV5-1; D is undetermined. The ends were cut back, 0 bases at V and 4 bases at J, with 10 bases in the middle. Germline CDR1 reads SGHRS; CDR2 reads YFSETQ. This CDR3 comprises 14 residues. The CDR3 loop reads CASSLAQTPETQYF. The CDR3 DNA sequence: TGCGCCAGCAGCTTGGCCCAGACACCAGAGACCCAGTACTTC.

This clone came up a few times. The chain couples TRBV27 to TRBJ2-4; D not certain. The CDR3 has 13 residues. Per the germline V gene, CDR1 is MNHEY and CDR2 is SMNVEV (reference sequence). Trimming took 8 bases from V and 1 from J, leaving 9 bases between them. The DNA for the CDR3 is TGTGCCAGCGGCTCGTGGGCCAAAAACATTCAGTACTTC. It translates to CASGSWAKNIQYF.

This sequence joins TRBV6-5 and TRBJ2-6; D ambiguous. This CDR3 spans 15 amino acids. In germline, CDR1 is MNHEY, CDR2 SVGAGI. Between the trimmed V and J ends, which lost 5 bases and 1 base, there was a span of 9 bases. CDR3 nucleotide sequence: TGTGCCAGCAGTACCCAGTTATCTGGGGCCAACGTCCTGACTTTC. Translation: CASSTQLSGANVLTF.

V and J are TRBV5-1 and TRBJ2-7; TRBD2 agrees at 12 bases. V gave up 4 bases and J gave up 4 bases; unmatched junction bases: 15. The CDR3 loop spans 18 amino acids. Per germline, CDR1 SGHRS and CDR2 YFSETQ. CDR3 nucleotides: TGCGCCAGCAGCGGATCGTTCTCTAGCGGGAGGGCCTTATACGAGCAGTACTTC. Translated, it gives CASSGSFSSGRALYEQYF.

CDR3 loop: CASSYDEGDDEQFF. The CDR3 coding sequence is TGTGCCAGCAGTTACGATGAGGGCGACGATGAGCAGTTCTTC. The rearrangement uses TRBV6-6 and TRBJ2-1, with a tentative D call TRBD2 (5 bases). Trimming shortened V by 2 bases and J by 8 bases, and 13 bases separated the two germline ends. Per the germline V gene, CDR1 is MNHNY and CDR2 is SVGAGI (reference sequence). This CDR3 has 14 residues.

This clone appeared a few times. The chain employs TRBV13 and TRBJ1-2, with TRBD1 identical over 7 bases. The CDR3 length is 12 residues. Trimming at V came to 6 bases and at J to 6 bases, leaving 4 bases not matched to a gene. Per the germline V gene, CDR1 is PRHDT and CDR2 is FYEKMQ (reference sequence). CDR3 in amino acids: CASREGTDGYTF. The CDR3 DNA follows: TGTGCCAGCAGAGAGGGGACAGATGGCTACACCTTC.

The J gene is TRBJ1-1, the V gene TRBV5-1, with TRBD1 as a possible D gene (5 bases). Looked up from germline, CDR1 is SGHRS and CDR2 is YFSETQ. V was pared by 9 bases and J by 1 base, with 16 bases between. The CDR3 has 14 residues. DNA of the CDR3: TGCGCCACCAAAAGGGGCCAGGCGAACACTGAAGCTTTCTTT. This encodes CATKRGQANTEAFF.

V and J are TRBV2 and TRBJ1-5; D gene unclear. The CDR3 has 13 amino acids. V was pared by 3 bases and J by 2 bases, with 5 bases between. Germline V lookup: CDR1 SNHLY, CDR2 FYNNEI. CDR3 loop: CASSEQGNQPQHF. The CDR3 DNA reads TGTGCCAGCAGTGAGCAGGGCAATCAGCCCCAGCATTTT.

The chain recombines TRBV5-1 with TRBJ2-7; tentative D call: TRBD2 (5 bases). The V gene lost 0 bases and the J gene lost 0 bases, with 13 bases spanning the gap. The CDR3 runs 16 residues. Germline V gene lookup returns CDR1 SGHRS and CDR2 YFSETQ. CDR3 sequence: CASSLGSGKSSYEQYF. The CDR3 bases are TGCGCCAGCAGCTTGGGTTCCGGGAAGAGCTCCTACGAGCAGTACTTC.

This sequence joins TRBV5-1 and TRBJ2-7; D call uncertain. Germline-derived CDR1 and CDR2 are SGHRS and YFSETQ. This CDR3 has 16 amino acids. The V end was cut by 4 bases, the J end by 5 bases, with 22 bases between. This CDR3 reads CASSALGRVGGDEQYF. The CDR3 DNA follows: TGCGCCAGCAGCGCCCTCGGTCGAGTTGGCGGCGACGAGCAGTACTTC.

The V call is TRBV18, the J call TRBJ1-3, with D tentatively TRBD1 (6 bases). CDR1 and CDR2 (germline): KGHSH, LQKENI. There are 16 residues in the CDR3. With 2 bases removed from V and 0 bases from J, the gap between germline ends came to 11 bases. CDR3 DNA: TGTGCCAGCTCACCAGATCAGACAGGCTCTGGAAACACCATATATTTT. It codes for CASSPDQTGSGNTIYF.

In this sample, this clone turned up a few times. The chain couples TRBV29-1 to TRBJ2-1; 7 bases map to TRBD1. The CDR3 has 17 amino acids. In germline, CDR1 is SQVTM, CDR2 ANQGSEA. With V trimmed by 6 bases and J by 1 base, 15 bases remained unmatched. The CDR3 spells CSVERDSGPVSYNEQFF. CDR3 DNA sequence: TGCAGCGTGGAAAGGGACAGCGGACCAGTTTCCTACAATGAGCAGTTCTTC.

The V gene is TRBV6-5, the J gene TRBJ1-2, with 8 bases lining up with TRBD1. CDR3 length equals 15 residues. Germline trimming cut 0 bases from V and 7 bases from J; bases unmatched to any gene: 7. Germline V CDR1 and CDR2: MNHEY, SVGAGI. CDR3 residues: CASSYSIQGGGGYTF. Here the CDR3 DNA reads TGTGCCAGCAGTTACTCCATACAGGGGGGGGGTGGCTACACCTTC.

The chain has TRBV7-2 and TRBJ1-5, with TRBD1 matching 9 bases. The germline CDR1 and CDR2 sequences are SGHTA and FQGNSA. The V segment lost 4 bases and the J segment 2 bases; nucleotides outside the gene matches: 15. The CDR3 is 19 residues long. The CDR3 DNA follows: TGTGCCAGCAGCTCGGTCCAGACAGGGGGTATTTGGGGCAATCAGCCCCAGCATTTT. Protein product: CASSSVQTGGIWGNQPQHF.

The V gene is TRBV5-1, the J gene TRBJ1-4; D is perhaps TRBD1 (6 bases). Germline loops: CDR1 SGHRS, CDR2 YFSETQ. This CDR3 comprises 17 residues. Trimming took off 4 bases at V and 6 bases at J, with 22 bases between the two ends. The CDR3 region is CASSQSSGTRGHEKLFF. The CDR3 region has the DNA TGCGCCAGCAGCCAATCCTCCGGGACACGAGGCCATGAAAAACTGTTTTTT.

The chain joins TRBV28 to TRBJ1-2; D uncertain. Germline V gene sequence: CDR1 MDHEN, CDR2 SYDVKM. V shed 4 bases and J shed 8 bases, with 11 bases lying between them. The CDR3 runs to 12 residues. CDR3 DNA sequence: TGTGCCAGCAGTTCGGGAATGGAGGGCTACACCTTC. Its translation is CASSSGMEGYTF.

The chain employs TRBV5-1 and TRBJ2-7; TRBD1 aligns across 10 bases. CDR1 and CDR2 from the germline V gene are SGHRS and YFSETQ. J gave up 3 bases and V 4 bases, and 7 bases lay outside the gene matches. CDR3 length equals 15 residues. CDR3 residues: CASSQSGTGDYEQYF. The CDR3 nucleotides read TGCGCCAGCAGCCAGTCGGGGACAGGGGACTACGAGCAGTACTTC.

J is TRBJ2-3 and V is TRBV4-2; D not certain. Germline CDR1 and CDR2: LGHNA and YNFKEQ. The CDR3 totals 13 residues. The V end was cut by 4 bases, the J end by 0 bases, with 5 bases between. The CDR3 bases are TGTGCCAGCAGCCTAACTAGCACAGATACGCAGTATTTT. It specifies CASSLTSTDTQYF.

V gene TRBV6-5 combines with J gene TRBJ2-7, with TRBD2 as a possible D gene (7 bases). CDR1 is MNHEY, CDR2 SVGAGI, per germline. Trimming left V 0 bases short and J 2 bases short, with 14 bases between. The CDR3 runs to 16 residues. CDR3 region: CASSYSLGGATYEQYF. CDR3 in DNA: TGTGCCAGCAGTTACTCGCTAGGGGGGGCGACCTACGAGCAGTACTTC.

The V gene is TRBV4-2, the J gene TRBJ2-2; 8 bases align to TRBD2. V shed 3 bases and J 2 bases; nucleotides not matched to a gene: 5. The CDR3 has 16 amino acids. The germline V gene encodes CDR1 LGHNA and CDR2 YNFKEQ. This CDR3 is CASSQGLGDNTGELFF. The DNA of the CDR3 is TGTGCCAGCAGCCAGGGACTAGGGGACAACACCGGGGAGCTGTTTTTT.

The rearrangement uses TRBV5-1 and TRBJ2-1, with TRBD2 matching over 7 bases. The CDR3 length is 16 residues. V trimming: 0 bases; J trimming: 4 bases; junction bases outside the gene matches: 7. Germline CDR1 is SGHRS and CDR2 is YFSETQ. The CDR3 DNA sequence: TGCGCCAGCAGCTTGGATCCGACTAGCAGATACAATGAGCAGTTCTTC. It specifies CASSLDPTSRYNEQFF.

This clone was counted a single time. This chain joins TRBV7-6 and TRBJ1-1; D might be TRBD1 (5 bases). Per the germline V gene, CDR1 is SGHVS and CDR2 is FNYEAQ. Trimming cost V 1 base and J 3 bases, with 9 bases left between them. The CDR3 extends over 14 amino acids. The DNA of the CDR3 is TGTGCCAGCAGCTTAGTCGGGGGAGACACTGAAGCTTTCTTT. Protein sequence: CASSLVGGDTEAFF.

The chain couples TRBV5-4 to TRBJ2-7; 7 bases fit TRBD1. J gave up 2 bases and V 4 bases, and 9 bases lay outside the gene matches. Germline V gene sequence: CDR1 SGHNT, CDR2 YYREEE (reference sequence). The CDR3 contains 15 residues. CDR3 in amino acids: CASSPSQDRTYEQYF. The CDR3 DNA follows: TGTGCCAGCAGCCCCTCGCAGGACAGGACCTACGAGCAGTACTTC.

The chain joins TRBV7-6 to TRBJ2-7, with 8 bases lining up with TRBD2. The CDR3 sequence is 15 residues long. Germline lookup yields CDR1 SGHVS and CDR2 FNYEAQ. V lost 5 bases to trimming and J lost 4 bases; unmatched junction nucleotides: 10. The CDR3 protein is CASSAGVGRGYEQYF. The CDR3 DNA reads TGTGCCAGCAGCGCAGGGGTCGGGAGGGGTTACGAGCAGTACTTC.

This clone was seen a few times. The rearrangement uses TRBV13 and TRBJ2-5; no firm D call. The V end lost 1 base, the J end lost 3 bases, and 9 bases lay between the germline ends. This CDR3 has 14 amino acids. The germline V gene has CDR1 PRHDT and CDR2 FYEKMQ (reference sequence). CDR3 coding DNA: TGTGCCAGCAGCTTAGCTGCCCTAGAAGAGACCCAGTACTTC. This gives the protein CASSLAALEETQYF.

About this clone itself: The conserved phenylalanine or tryptophan is not found at the CDR3 terminus, so this likely reflects a read error. The chain links TRBV18 to TRBJ1-5; D is perhaps TRBD1 (5 bases). The V gene lost 3 bases and the J gene lost 0 bases, with 15 bases spanning the gap. The CDR3 contains 17 residues. Germline CDR1 reads KGHSH; CDR2 reads LQKENI. The CDR3 DNA sequence: TGTGCCAGCTCACCCGGCCAGGGAGGTAATAGCAATCAGCCCCAGCATGTT. Translation gives CASSPGQGGNSNQPQHV.

V and J are TRBV2 and TRBJ2-7, with D perhaps matching TRBD1 (6 bases). From germline, CDR1 is SNHLY and CDR2 FYNNEI. V lost 4 bases to trimming and J lost 2 bases, with 12 bases between them. There are 14 residues in the CDR3. Written as DNA, the CDR3 is TGTGCCAGCAGTGTCGCACAGGGCACCTACGAGCAGTACTTC. It encodes CASSVAQGTYEQYF.